The 13 T cell receptor beta chains below come from one sample, sequenced in a study of T-cell memory formation after mild COVID-19. TCRdb reprocessed the 5' RACE reads via MiXCR and lists one record per CDR3 protein. The sample shows about 38,000 distinct CDR3 sequences, 11% of them seen only once. Sequenced: PBMCs or a T cell subset sorted from them (not recorded which). The source of these receptors is a man aged 18 to 30 who had mild COVID-19 (a few samples of this study predate the infection). Cell type and time point are not known.

This clonotype was picked up many times. CDR3 sequence reads: CASSQGGGGGEQYV. The CDR3, as DNA: TGTGCCAGCAGCCAAGGAGGGGGTGGTGGCGAGCAGTACGTC. V gene TRBV3-1 combines with J gene TRBJ2-7, with a possible D match to TRBD1 (6 bases). This CDR3 is 14 amino acids long. Per germline, CDR1 LGHDT and CDR2 YNNKEL (reference sequence). Trimming took 1 base from V and 6 from J, leaving 13 bases between them.

This clonotype came up many times. V is TRBV5-1 and J is TRBJ2-1; D is unresolved. This CDR3 is 13 amino acids long. The V end lost 4 bases, the J end lost 7 bases, and 12 bases lay between the germline ends. The V gene's germline CDR1 is SGHRS and CDR2 YFSETQ. CDR3 region: CASSPLGGNEQFF. In DNA, the CDR3 is TGCGCCAGCAGCCCCTTGGGCGGAAATGAGCAGTTCTTC.

This sequence joins TRBV7-2 and TRBJ2-3; D unresolved. V lost 1 base, J lost 2 bases, and 13 bases lay in between. CDR3 length: 16 amino acids. Germline V gene data show CDR1 as SGHTA and CDR2 as FQGNSA. The CDR3, as DNA: TGTGCCAGCAGCTTAGGACGTCAGGTATACACAGATACGCAGTATTTT. It translates to CASSLGRQVYTDTQYF.

V gene TRBV5-1 combines with J gene TRBJ1-2; TRBD1 is a possible D gene (6 bases). The CDR3 has 14 residues. Trimming removed 2 bases at V and 6 bases at J, with 14 bases between. Looked up from germline, CDR1 is SGHRS and CDR2 is YFSETQ. CDR3 bases: TGCGCCAGCAGCTTACTACAGGGTGGTGATGGCTACACCTTC. Its translation: CASSLLQGGDGYTF. Supplemented by reference TRBV5-1 and TRBJ1-2, the full variable domain reads KAGVTQTPRYLIKTRGQQVTLSCSPISGHRSVSWYQQTPGQGLQFLFEYFSETQRNKGNFPGRFSGRQFSNSRSEMNVSTLELGDSALYLCASSLLQGGDGYTFGSGTRLTVV.

At least ten counts were recorded for this clonotype. As DNA, the CDR3 is TGTGCCAGCAGTCATGACAGGAGAGGGCAGCCCCAGCATTTT. It yields the protein CASSHDRRGQPQHF. The J gene is TRBJ1-5, the V gene TRBV12-3 or TRBV12-4, with a possible D match to TRBD1 (6 bases). The CDR3 has 14 amino acids. The V end was cut by 5 bases, the J end by 7 bases, with 15 bases between.

This rearrangement joins TRBV9 to TRBJ2-3, with D hard to call. Germline values: CDR1 SGDLS, CDR2 YYNGEE. V lost 0 bases, J lost 2 bases, and 10 bases lay in between. CDR3 size: 15 residues. In nucleotides, the CDR3 is TGTGCCAGCAGCGTAGGGACCCTGGACACAGATACGCAGTATTTT. It specifies CASSVGTLDTDTQYF. Looking up the rest from reference TRBV9 and TRBJ2-3 gives the full variable domain: DSGVTQTPKHLITATGQRVTLRCSPRSGDLSVYWYQQSLDQGLQFLIQYYNGEERAKGNILERFSAQQFPDLHSELNLSSLELGDSALYFCASSVGTLDTDTQYFGPGTRLTVL.

This clonotype was seen ten or more times. V gene TRBV4-3 combines with J gene TRBJ2-5; the match to TRBD2 covers 9 bases. This CDR3 is built from 16 residues. Germline values: CDR1 LGHNA, CDR2 YSLEER. Germline trimming cut 4 bases from V and 4 bases from J; bases unmatched to any gene: 10. The CDR3 region is CASSPTYSGGGETQYF. In DNA form, the CDR3 reads TGCGCCAGCAGCCCAACCTATAGCGGGGGAGGAGAGACCCAGTACTTC.

This clonotype has at least ten counts. V usage is TRBV20-1 and J usage is TRBJ1-2, with 11 bases that match TRBD1. V lost 0 bases and J lost 7; bases outside the gene matches: 7. CDR1 and CDR2 (germline): DFQATT, SNEGSKA (reference sequence). This CDR3 has 15 residues. CDR3 sequence reads: CSARERTGGLGGYTF. The CDR3 region has the DNA TGCAGTGCTAGAGAAAGGACAGGGGGCCTGGGTGGCTACACCTTC.

The genes are TRBV5-1 and TRBJ1-4, with TRBD1 identical over 7 bases. CDR3 length: 14 amino acids. Per the germline V gene, CDR1 is SGHRS and CDR2 is YFSETQ. V lost 3 bases and J lost 7; bases outside the gene matches: 6. The CDR3 DNA reads TGCGCCAGCAGCTACCAGGGGGGGGGTGAAAAACTGTTTTTT. It codes for CASSYQGGGEKLFF.

This clonotype was picked up many times. This chain uses TRBV7-2 with TRBJ1-6, with D unclear. Per the germline V gene, CDR1 is SGHTA and CDR2 is FQGNSA. V shed 7 bases and J shed 6 bases, with 13 bases lying between them. CDR3 length: 14 residues. For the CDR3, the DNA is TGTGCCAGCACATATGCCGCGGTTAATTCACCCCTCCACTTT. It codes for CASTYAAVNSPLHF. Filled out from reference TRBV7-2 and TRBJ1-6, the complete variable domain reads GAGVSQSPSNKVTEKGKDVELRCDPISGHTALYWYRQSLGQGLEFLIYFQGNSAPDKSGLPSDRFSAERTGGSVSTLTIQRTQQEDSAVYLCASTYAAVNSPLHFGNGTRLTVT.

CDR3 nucleotides: TGTGCCAGCAGCCCCTCATGGGGGAGCACAGATACGCAGTATTTT. Protein sequence: CASSPSWGSTDTQYF. The chain is built from TRBV5-4 and TRBJ2-3; D may correspond to TRBD1 or TRBD2 (5 bases each). The germline CDR1 and CDR2 sequences are SGHNT and YYREEE (reference sequence). V was trimmed by 4 bases and J by 0 bases, leaving 12 bases between them. This CDR3 has 15 residues.

This clonotype has more than one count but fewer than ten. V usage is TRBV7-2 and J usage is TRBJ2-5; possibly TRBD1 or TRBD2 for D (6 bases each). Trimming took 11 bases from V and 5 from J, leaving 15 bases between them. Germline V lookup: CDR1 SGHTA, CDR2 FQGNSA. CDR3 length equals 12 residues. Written as DNA, the CDR3 is TGTGCCTCAGAGGGGGGATGGGAGACCCAGTACTTC. Translating gives CASEGGWETQYF. Variable domain in full (rest from reference TRBV7-2 and TRBJ2-5): GAGVSQSPSNKVTEKGKDVELRCDPISGHTALYWYRQSLGQGLEFLIYFQGNSAPDKSGLPSDRFSAERTGGSVSTLTIQRTQQEDSAVYLCASEGGWETQYFGPGTRLLVL.

This chain connects TRBV6-5 to TRBJ1-1, with 10 bases identical to TRBD1. The V segment lost 7 bases and the J segment 5 bases; nucleotides outside the gene matches: 10. The CDR3 consists of 15 residues. The V gene's germline CDR1 is MNHEY and CDR2 SVGAGI. The DNA of the CDR3 is TGTGCCAGCACCGGGGGACAGGGGAGGTTAACTGAAGCTTTCTTT. Amino acids: CASTGGQGRLTEAFF.